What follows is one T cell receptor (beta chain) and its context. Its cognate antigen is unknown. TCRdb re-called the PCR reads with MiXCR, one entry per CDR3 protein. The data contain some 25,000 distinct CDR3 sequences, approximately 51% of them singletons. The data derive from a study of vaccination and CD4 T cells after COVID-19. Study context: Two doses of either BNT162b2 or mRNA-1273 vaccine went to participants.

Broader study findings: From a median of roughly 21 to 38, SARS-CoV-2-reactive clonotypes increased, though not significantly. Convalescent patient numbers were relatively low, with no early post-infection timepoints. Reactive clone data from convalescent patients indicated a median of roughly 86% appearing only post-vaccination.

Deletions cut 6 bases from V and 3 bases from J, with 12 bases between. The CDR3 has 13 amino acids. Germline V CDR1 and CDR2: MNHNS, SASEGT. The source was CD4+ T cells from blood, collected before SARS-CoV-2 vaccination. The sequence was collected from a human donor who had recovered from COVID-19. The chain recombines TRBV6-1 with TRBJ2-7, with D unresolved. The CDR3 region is CASRLPPIYEQYF. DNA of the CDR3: TGTGCCAGCAGATTGCCGCCGATCTACGAGCAGTACTTC.